The 24 T cell receptor beta chains presented below share a single source sample, sequenced in a study of CD8 T cells in Susac syndrome (dated by TCRdb to between 2018 and 2021). The library was obtained by the immunoSEQ multiplex PCR assay. RNA was extracted using the RNeasy kit, and roughly 0.45 to 1 microgram was reverse transcribed with random hexamers. TCRdb reprocessing: public reads trimmed at Q25 with fastp, clones called with MiXCR, in-frame beta chains kept. A single entry per CDR3 protein holds the most common genes and DNA from its merged rows. For this sample the table gives 100,000 to 150,000 distinct CDR3 sequences, of which 65% to 90% were detected only once. Around 0.51% of the sample is in the top ten clones. The specimen was CD8+ T cells from PBMCs. The receptors derive from a human donor with multiple sclerosis.

The V call is TRBV7-2, the J call TRBJ1-1; 11 bases agree with TRBD1. This CDR3 contains 16 residues. Germline V gene lookup returns CDR1 SGHTA and CDR2 FQGNSA. Losses at the gene ends were 5 bases for V and 2 bases for J; bases not matched to a gene: 7. CDR3 loop: CASSPGTGGLNTEAFF. As DNA, the CDR3 is TGTGCCAGCAGCCCGGGGACAGGGGGGTTAAACACTGAAGCTTTCTTT.

This chain uses TRBV18 with TRBJ2-7; D gene unclear. The CDR3 length is 13 residues. V was shortened by 6 bases and J by 0 bases, with 9 bases between the two germline ends. Germline V CDR1 and CDR2: KGHSH, LQKENI. The CDR3 loop is CASSADNSYEQYF. Here the CDR3 DNA reads TGTGCCAGCTCGGCCGACAACTCCTACGAGCAGTACTTC.

This clonotype was recorded a few times. The chain has TRBV2 and TRBJ2-7, with 7 bases lining up with TRBD1. The CDR3 length is 15 residues. V dropped 4 bases and J dropped 4; count of bases not matched to a gene: 10. The germline CDR1 and CDR2 sequences are SNHLY and FYNNEI. DNA of the CDR3: TGTGCCAGCAGTGCCCCGACAGGGCGCTCGTACGAGCAGTACTTC. Encoded protein: CASSAPTGRSYEQYF.

This chain joins TRBV19 and TRBJ2-2; possibly TRBD2 for D (5 bases). This CDR3 region has 17 residues. The germline V gene has CDR1 LNHDA and CDR2 SQIVND (reference sequence). Trimming took off 0 bases at V and 6 bases at J, with 17 bases between the two ends. The CDR3 sequence is CASSIDLMMERPGELFF. The CDR3 DNA reads as TGTGCCAGTAGTATAGATCTAATGATGGAGCGGCCCGGGGAGCTGTTTTTT.

The J gene is TRBJ2-6, the V gene TRBV14, with 10 bases fitting TRBD1. Per the germline V gene, CDR1 is SGHDN and CDR2 is FVKESK. The CDR3 contains 19 residues. V gave up 4 bases and J gave up 8 bases; unmatched junction bases: 17. The DNA of the CDR3 is TGTGCCAGCAGCCCCGGTCCCGGGACAGGGGACTTATTGACCAACGTCCTGACTTTC. Protein sequence: CASSPGPGTGDLLTNVLTF.

The CDR3 is CASSRRAEETQYF. The CDR3 DNA follows: TGTGCCAGCAGTCGCAGGGCCGAAGAGACCCAGTACTTC. The V call is TRBV6-2 or TRBV6-3, the J call TRBJ2-5; D is perhaps TRBD1 (5 bases). The V end was cut by 5 bases, the J end by 3 bases, with 10 bases between. Germline-derived CDR1 and CDR2 are MNHEY and SVGEGT. The CDR3 totals 13 residues.

The gene calls are TRBV6-5 and TRBJ2-1; the D gene is possibly TRBD2 (6 bases). V was clipped by 8 bases and J by 6 bases, with 11 bases between them. This CDR3 region has 12 residues. Per germline, CDR1 MNHEY and CDR2 SVGAGI. The CDR3 sequence: CASRSGGNEQFF. CDR3 sequence (DNA): TGTGCCAGCCGGTCCGGGGGCAATGAGCAGTTCTTC.

The J gene is TRBJ2-7, the V gene TRBV6-4; 7 bases fit TRBD1. Germline V gene sequence: CDR1 MRHNA, CDR2 SNTAGT. The CDR3 extends over 12 amino acids. The trim removed 11 bases at V and 1 base at J, leaving 5 bases unmatched. Written as DNA, the CDR3 is TGTGCCGGAACAGGGGTTTCCTACGAGCAGTACTTC. Its protein is CAGTGVSYEQYF.

The chain carries TRBV10-3 and TRBJ1-5; a weak D match, TRBD1 (5 bases). Germline CDR1 reads ENHRY; CDR2 reads SYGVKD. The CDR3 is made up of 13 amino acids. Trimming left V 7 bases short and J 1 base short, with 8 bases between. Written as DNA, the CDR3 is TGTGCCATCACGCAGGGCAGCAATCAGCCCCAGCATTTT. Protein product: CAITQGSNQPQHF.

This rearrangement joins TRBV4-2 to TRBJ2-2, with 7 bases aligning to TRBD2. Per the germline V gene, CDR1 is LGHNA and CDR2 is YNFKEQ. The CDR3 runs to 15 residues. Germline trimming cut 1 base from V and 5 bases from J; bases unmatched to any gene: 4. The CDR3 nucleotides read TGTGCCAGCAGCCAAGCCCGGACTAGTACCGGGGAGCTGTTTTTT. It yields the protein CASSQARTSTGELFF.

The chain combines TRBV25-1 with TRBJ1-2; D is possibly TRBD1 (6 bases). The CDR3 runs to 15 residues. The V end lost 6 bases, the J end lost 8 bases, and 22 bases lay between the germline ends. The germline V gene encodes CDR1 MGHDK and CDR2 SYGVNS. Written as DNA, the CDR3 is TGTGCCAGCAGCAAAAAGGGACAATCTCCGCGGGGCTACACCTTC. Translated: CASSKKGQSPRGYTF.

This clonotype showed up just a few times. The chain couples TRBV30 to TRBJ2-2; D possibly corresponds to TRBD1 (6 bases). The V gene lost 1 base and the J gene lost 7 bases, with 13 bases spanning the gap. Germline V gene data show CDR1 as GTSNPN and CDR2 as SVGIG (reference sequence). This CDR3 spans 14 amino acids. The CDR3: CAWSELDRHGELFF. CDR3 bases: TGTGCCTGGAGTGAACTGGACAGACACGGGGAGCTGTTTTTT.

This clonotype was counted only a few times. V is TRBV6-2 or TRBV6-3 and J is TRBJ2-3; TRBD2 aligns across 11 bases. This CDR3 has 16 amino acids. Germline V CDR1 and CDR2: MNHEY, SVGEGT. The J segment lost 4 bases and the V segment lost 4 bases, leaving 7 bases of the junction unmatched. CDR3 in DNA: TGTGCCAGCAGTTGGTCTAGCGGGAGGTTGGCAGATACGCAGTATTTT. It encodes CASSWSSGRLADTQYF.

The gene calls are TRBV9 and TRBJ2-1; 9 nucleotides align to TRBD2. Germline trimming cut 0 bases from V and 4 bases from J; bases unmatched to any gene: 2. CDR3 length: 15 residues. Germline CDR1 reads SGDLS; CDR2 reads YYNGEE. The CDR3 here is CASSVDLAGYNEQFF. The CDR3 DNA sequence: TGTGCCAGCAGCGTAGATCTAGCGGGGTACAATGAGCAGTTCTTC.

Details on this clonotype: The junction differs from germline at one of its ends, possibly a read error. V is TRBV27 and J is TRBJ2-1; the D call may be TRBD1 or TRBD2 (5 bases each). This CDR3 region has 15 residues. Germline V gives CDR1 MNHEY, CDR2 SMNVEV (reference sequence). In nucleotides, the CDR3 is TGTGCCAGCAGTCACTGGGACGGCTCCTACAGTGAGCAGTTCTTC. Protein sequence: CASSHWDGSYSEQFF.

This clonotype has only a few counts. The chain uses TRBV6-6 and TRBJ1-1, with D unclear. Germline CDR1 is MNHNY and CDR2 is SVGAGI (reference sequence). Between the trimmed V and J ends, which lost 2 bases and 11 bases, there was a span of 9 bases. The length of the CDR3 is 11 residues. DNA of the CDR3: TGTGCCAGCAGTTACCTCCTTAGGGCTTTCTTT. Protein product: CASSYLLRAFF.

Remarks on this clonotype: At one end, the junction sequence differs from germline, possibly due to a read error. This chain uses TRBV5-6 with TRBJ2-3; D gene uncertain. The CDR3 runs to 14 residues. The V gene's germline CDR1 is SGHDT and CDR2 YYEEEE. The CDR3 protein is CASSRSSFTDTLYF. As DNA, the CDR3 is TGTGCCAGCAGCCGAAGCAGTTTCACAGATACGCTGTATTTT.

The chain has TRBV7-8 and TRBJ2-5, with 9 bases fitting TRBD2. The CDR3 covers 18 residues. CDR1 and CDR2 from the germline V gene are SGHVS and FQNEAQ. The ends lost 5 bases at V and 3 bases at J; junction bases unmatched: 16. CDR3: CASSPLLAGTPGKETQYF. For the CDR3, the DNA is TGTGCCAGCAGCCCCCTGCTAGCGGGGACGCCGGGGAAAGAGACCCAGTACTTC.

This chain uses TRBV20-1 with TRBJ1-2, with 9 bases lining up with TRBD1. V shed 0 bases and J 1 base; nucleotides not matched to a gene: 15. CDR3 size: 19 residues. Per germline, CDR1 DFQATT and CDR2 SNEGSKA (reference sequence). CDR3 protein: CSARDRRGQGTRVNYGYTF. Written as DNA, the CDR3 is TGCAGTGCTAGAGATCGCCGAGGACAGGGGACACGGGTTAACTATGGCTACACCTTC.

The chain has TRBV27 and TRBJ2-7; D is ambiguous. Deletions cut 4 bases from V and 0 bases from J, with 4 bases between. This CDR3 region has 12 residues. Germline V gives CDR1 MNHEY, CDR2 SMNVEV (reference sequence). CDR3 bases: TGTGCCAGCAGTTCCCGCTCCTACGAGCAGTACTTC. This sequence encodes CASSSRSYEQYF.

The chain couples TRBV4-1 to TRBJ2-3, with D perhaps assigned TRBD1 or TRBD2 (6 bases each). Trimming left V 1 base short and J 2 bases short, with 10 bases between. This CDR3 comprises 15 residues. Looked up from germline, CDR1 is MGHRA and CDR2 is YSYEKL. CDR3 protein: CASSQVPGATDTQYF. In DNA form, the CDR3 reads TGCGCCAGCAGCCAAGTCCCGGGGGCCACAGATACGCAGTATTTT.

The chain couples TRBV4-3 to TRBJ2-2, with 10 positions matching TRBD1. The ends lost 3 bases at V and 4 bases at J; junction bases unmatched: 14. The CDR3 loop spans 19 amino acids. The germline gives CDR1 LGHNA, CDR2 YSLEER. CDR3 amino acids: CASSHTPPSGTGATGELFF. As DNA, the CDR3 is TGCGCCAGCAGCCACACACCACCTTCCGGGACAGGGGCCACCGGGGAGCTGTTTTTT.

This clonotype was counted a few times. The rearrangement links TRBV4-3 to TRBJ2-7; 11 nucleotides align to TRBD2. CDR3 length: 17 residues. Germline V gives CDR1 LGHNA, CDR2 YSLEER. V trimming: 0 bases; J trimming: 6 bases; junction bases outside the gene matches: 10. The CDR3 DNA sequence: TGCGCCAGCAGCCAAGATCAAGTACTAGCGGGAGTCTTCGAGCAGTACGTC. Its protein product is CASSQDQVLAGVFEQYV.

This sequence joins TRBV5-1 and TRBJ1-1, with D uncertain. V was pared by 2 bases and J by 5 bases, with 16 bases between. The CDR3 is 15 residues long. CDR1 and CDR2 (germline): SGHRS, YFSETQ. As DNA, the CDR3 is TGCGCCAGCAGCTTAACCGATAGGGAGGGAACTGAAGCTTTCTTT. Its translation: CASSLTDREGTEAFF. Looking up the rest from reference TRBV5-1 and TRBJ1-1 gives the full variable domain: KAGVTQTPRYLIKTRGQQVTLSCSPISGHRSVSWYQQTPGQGLQFLFEYFSETQRNKGNFPGRFSGRQFSNSRSEMNVSTLELGDSALYLCASSLTDREGTEAFFGQGTRLTVV.